The sequence of this T cell receptor (beta chain) was determined in a study of T cell responses to AZD1222 COVID-19 vaccine. TCRdb keeps only in-frame clones here, not all; method: immunoSEQ multiplex PCR. The repertoire has 150,000 to 200,000 clones, 90% to 95% of them found once; the top ten carry 5.1%. As for this clone: The antigen remains undetermined.

Notes on the study in general: Increases in Spike-specific TCR breadth and depth were seen after two AZD1222 doses. Baseline seropositivity occurred in only six AZD1222 recipients. Most donors were white British, females outnumbered males, and clonal diversity was possibly underestimated.

Second-dose intervals of approximately 4 or approximately 12 weeks were pooled. Germline V CDR1 and CDR2: ENHRY, SYGVKD. The CDR3 is 17 residues long. The V gene end was trimmed by 4 bases and the J gene end by 0 bases; junction bases not matched to a gene: 11. This specimen was peripheral blood, taken 28 days after the second AZD1222 dose. The sequence was obtained from an adult who received the AZD1222 COVID-19 vaccine. V gene TRBV10-3 combines with J gene TRBJ1-2; 7 bases map to TRBD1. CDR3 sequence (DNA): TGTGCCATCAGTGGCCCGGACAGGTCGCGCACTAACTATGGCTACACCTTC. Residues: CAISGPDRSRTNYGYTF.